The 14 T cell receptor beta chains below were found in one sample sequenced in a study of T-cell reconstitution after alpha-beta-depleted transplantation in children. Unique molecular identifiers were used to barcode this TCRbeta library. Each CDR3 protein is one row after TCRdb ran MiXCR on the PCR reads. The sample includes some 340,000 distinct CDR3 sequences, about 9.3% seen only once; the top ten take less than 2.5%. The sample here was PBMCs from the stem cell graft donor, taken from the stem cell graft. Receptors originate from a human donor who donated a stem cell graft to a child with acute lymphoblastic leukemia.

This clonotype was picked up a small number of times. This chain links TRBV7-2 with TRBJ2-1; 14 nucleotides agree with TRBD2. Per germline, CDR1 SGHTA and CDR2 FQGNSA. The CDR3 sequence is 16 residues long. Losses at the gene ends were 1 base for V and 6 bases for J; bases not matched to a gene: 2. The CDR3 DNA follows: TGTGCCAGCAGCTTAGTTGGGACTAGCGGGGGCAATGAGCAGTTCTTC. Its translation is CASSLVGTSGGNEQFF.

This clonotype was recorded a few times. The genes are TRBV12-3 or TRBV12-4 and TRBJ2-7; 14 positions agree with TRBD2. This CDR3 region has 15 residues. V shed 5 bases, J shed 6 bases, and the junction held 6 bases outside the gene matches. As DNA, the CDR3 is TGTGCCAGCAGTAGACTAGCGGGAGGGCCAAGCGAGCAGTACTTC. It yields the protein CASSRLAGGPSEQYF.

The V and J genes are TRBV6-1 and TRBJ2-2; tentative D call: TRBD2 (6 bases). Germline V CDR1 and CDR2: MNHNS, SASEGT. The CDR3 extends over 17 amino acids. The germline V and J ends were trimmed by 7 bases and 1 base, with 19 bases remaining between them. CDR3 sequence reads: CASNEPGLLGNTGELFF. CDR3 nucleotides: TGTGCCAGCAACGAACCGGGACTCCTGGGGAACACCGGGGAGCTGTTTTTT.

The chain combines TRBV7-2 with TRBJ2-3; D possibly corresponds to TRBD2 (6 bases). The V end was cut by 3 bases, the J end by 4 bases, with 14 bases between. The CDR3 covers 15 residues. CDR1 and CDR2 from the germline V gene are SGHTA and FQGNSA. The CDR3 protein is CASSFPGLGADTQYF. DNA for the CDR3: TGTGCCAGCAGCTTCCCGGGACTGGGGGCAGATACGCAGTATTTT.

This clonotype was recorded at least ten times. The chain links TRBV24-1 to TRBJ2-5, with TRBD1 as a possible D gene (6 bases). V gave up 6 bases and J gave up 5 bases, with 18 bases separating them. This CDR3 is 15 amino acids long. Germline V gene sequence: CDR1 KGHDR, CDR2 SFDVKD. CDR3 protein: CATSTTRGYTETQYF. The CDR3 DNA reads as TGTGCCACCAGTACCACCAGGGGCTATACGGAGACCCAGTACTTC.

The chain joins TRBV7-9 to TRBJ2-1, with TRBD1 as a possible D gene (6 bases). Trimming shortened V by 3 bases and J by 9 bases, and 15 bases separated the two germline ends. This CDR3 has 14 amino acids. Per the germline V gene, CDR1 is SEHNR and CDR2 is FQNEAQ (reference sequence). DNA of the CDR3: TGTGCCAGCAGCTTCCCGGACAGTCCCTTTGAGCAGTTCTTC. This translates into CASSFPDSPFEQFF.

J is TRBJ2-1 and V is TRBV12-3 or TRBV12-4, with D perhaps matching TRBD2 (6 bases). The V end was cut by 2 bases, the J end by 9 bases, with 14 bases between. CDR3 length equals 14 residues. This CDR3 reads CASSLLSGVGEQFF. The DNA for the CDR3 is TGTGCCAGCAGTTTACTGTCGGGAGTCGGTGAGCAGTTCTTC.

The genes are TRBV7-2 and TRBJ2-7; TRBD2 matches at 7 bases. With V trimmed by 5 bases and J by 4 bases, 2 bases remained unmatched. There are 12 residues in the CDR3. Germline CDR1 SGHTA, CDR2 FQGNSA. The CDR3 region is CASSTSDYEQYF. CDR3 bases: TGTGCCAGCAGCACTAGCGATTACGAGCAGTACTTC.

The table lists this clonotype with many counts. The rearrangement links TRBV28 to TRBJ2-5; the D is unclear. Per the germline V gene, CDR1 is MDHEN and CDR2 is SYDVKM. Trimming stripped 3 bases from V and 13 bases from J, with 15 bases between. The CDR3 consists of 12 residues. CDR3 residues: CASSFGGPPPYF. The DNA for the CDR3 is TGTGCCAGCAGTTTTGGCGGACCTCCCCCGTACTTC.

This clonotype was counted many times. CDR3 in DNA: TGTGCCAGCAGCCCCCGGACTTCCTACGAGCAGTACTTC. Translation gives CASSPRTSYEQYF. The chain combines TRBV7-9 with TRBJ2-7; tentative D call: TRBD2 (5 bases). Looked up from germline, CDR1 is SEHNR and CDR2 is FQNEAQ (reference sequence). V lost 5 bases to trimming and J lost 1 base, with 9 bases between them. CDR3 length: 13 amino acids.

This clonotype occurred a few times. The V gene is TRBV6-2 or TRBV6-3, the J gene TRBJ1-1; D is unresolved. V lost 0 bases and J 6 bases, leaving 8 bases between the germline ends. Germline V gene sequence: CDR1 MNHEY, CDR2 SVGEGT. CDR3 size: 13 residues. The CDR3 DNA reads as TGTGCCAGCAGTTACTCGGGTGCTTCTGAAGCTTTCTTT. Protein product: CASSYSGASEAFF.

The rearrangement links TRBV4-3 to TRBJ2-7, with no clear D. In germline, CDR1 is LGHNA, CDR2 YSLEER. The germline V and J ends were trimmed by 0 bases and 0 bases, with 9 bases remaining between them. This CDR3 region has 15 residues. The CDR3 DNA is TGCGCCAGCAGCCAAGAGGACGGAGCCTCCTACGAGCAGTACTTC. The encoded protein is CASSQEDGASYEQYF.

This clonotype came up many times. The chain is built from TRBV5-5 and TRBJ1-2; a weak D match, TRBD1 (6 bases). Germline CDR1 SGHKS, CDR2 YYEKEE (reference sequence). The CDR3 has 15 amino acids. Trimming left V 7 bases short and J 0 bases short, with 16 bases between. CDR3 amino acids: CASATTDSSNYGYTF. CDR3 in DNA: TGTGCCAGCGCAACTACGGACAGTTCTAACTATGGCTACACCTTC.

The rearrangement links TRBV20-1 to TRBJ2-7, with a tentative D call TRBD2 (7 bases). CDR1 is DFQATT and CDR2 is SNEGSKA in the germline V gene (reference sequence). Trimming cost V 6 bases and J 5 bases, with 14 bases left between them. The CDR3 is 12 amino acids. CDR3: CSAAGHSDEQYF. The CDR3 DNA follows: TGCAGTGCAGCGGGACACTCAGACGAGCAGTACTTC.